The following is a T cell receptor (beta chain) sequence with its context. The antigen remains undetermined. This entry comes from a study of cytomegalovirus exposure and HLA in healthy donors. Notes on the study in general: Specificity for CMV antigens was confirmed in vitro for a few of the CMV-associated chains. A later analysis linked around 17,000 TCR beta sequences to HLA alleles at 0.05 false discovery rate. Most TCRs appeared rarely, but some public TCRs recurred in many donors.

CDR3 length: 13 amino acids. Germline CDR1 and CDR2: MNHNS and SASEGT. The germline V and J ends were trimmed by 4 bases and 1 base, with 8 bases remaining between them. 13 Jbeta primers and 60 Vbeta primers were used for the PCR. The protocol was immunoSEQ multiplex PCR, while the TCRdb copy is restricted to in-frame clones and leaves out a portion. Among around 100,000 clones listed, around 74% were seen once. The chain links TRBV6-1 to TRBJ2-7; D unresolved. The origin of this receptor is a middle-aged woman in good health and CMV-seronegative. Material: PBMCs. The CDR3 region is CASSGVISYEQYF. The CDR3 bases are TGTGCCAGCAGTGGCGTAATTTCCTACGAGCAGTACTTC.